These 13 T cell receptor beta chains were sequenced from one sample in a study of cytomegalovirus exposure and HLA in healthy donors. PCR employed 60 Vbeta and 13 Jbeta primers. This table comes from immunoSEQ multiplex PCR, and its TCRdb copy is limited to in-frame clones, with some not included. The data show 180,000 or so clones, roughly 85% seen once. Material: PBMCs. These receptors all come from a man younger than 35 in good health and CMV-seropositive.

In its sample, this clone was seen a few times. V and J are TRBV6-6 and TRBJ1-3; D is unclear. This CDR3 is 12 amino acids long. V shed 6 bases and J shed 3 bases, with 6 bases lying between them. The germline CDR1 and CDR2 sequences are MNHNY and SVGAGI (reference sequence). CDR3 loop: CASSPLGNTIYF. In nucleotides, the CDR3 is TGTGCCAGCAGCCCACTTGGAAACACCATATATTTT.

The chain joins TRBV10-3 to TRBJ2-2; TRBD1 is a possible D gene (5 bases). V lost 8 bases, J lost 3 bases, and 13 bases lay in between. The CDR3 consists of 14 residues. CDR1 is ENHRY and CDR2 is SYGVKD in the germline V gene. CDR3 DNA: TGTGCCATCGGTCAACAGGCCGACACCGGGGAGCTGTTTTTT. Encoded protein: CAIGQQADTGELFF.

The CDR3 sequence: CAWSVVASGGGAKNIQYF. CDR3 in DNA: TGTGCCTGGAGTGTCGTGGCTAGCGGGGGGGGTGCCAAAAACATTCAGTACTTC. The J gene is TRBJ2-4, the V gene TRBV30; TRBD2 agrees at 12 bases. Germline CDR1 and CDR2: GTSNPN and SVGIG (reference sequence). The CDR3 is made up of 18 amino acids. V lost 0 bases, J lost 1 base, and 7 bases stayed unmatched. The full variable domain, its missing parts supplied by reference TRBV30 and TRBJ2-4, is SQTIHQWPATLVQPVGSPLSLECTVEGTSNPNLYWYRQAAGRGLQLLFYSVGIGQISSEVPQNLSASRPQDRQFILSSKKLLLSDSGFYLCAWSVVASGGGAKNIQYFGAGTRLSVL.

The chain couples TRBV25-1 to TRBJ1-2; no reliable D call. The CDR3 has 13 amino acids. Trimming removed 8 bases from V and 7 bases from J, with 17 bases in between. In germline, CDR1 is MGHDK, CDR2 SYGVNS. Here the CDR3 reads CASSGNPGGGYTF. The CDR3 nucleotides read TGTGCCAGCTCCGGGAACCCGGGCGGTGGCTACACCTTC.

V is TRBV5-1 and J is TRBJ2-1; 9 bases match TRBD1. Looked up from germline, CDR1 is SGHRS and CDR2 is YFSETQ. This CDR3 has 14 residues. V lost 4 bases and J lost 7; bases outside the gene matches: 6. The CDR3 spells CASSHGQGTNEQFF. The CDR3 DNA reads as TGCGCCAGCAGCCACGGACAGGGGACGAATGAGCAGTTCTTC. The full variable domain, completed using reference TRBV5-1 and TRBJ2-1, is KAGVTQTPRYLIKTRGQQVTLSCSPISGHRSVSWYQQTPGQGLQFLFEYFSETQRNKGNFPGRFSGRQFSNSRSEMNVSTLELGDSALYLCASSHGQGTNEQFFGPGTRLTVL.

The gene calls are TRBV7-2 and TRBJ2-5; 7 nucleotides align to TRBD1. This CDR3 region has 13 residues. Germline CDR1 is SGHTA and CDR2 is FQGNSA. Trimming at V came to 4 bases and at J to 5 bases, leaving 4 bases not matched to a gene. In DNA, the CDR3 is TGTGCCAGCAGCTATAACAGGGGTGAGACCCAGTACTTC. The encoded protein is CASSYNRGETQYF. The full variable domain, completed using reference TRBV7-2 and TRBJ2-5, is GAGVSQSPSNKVTEKGKDVELRCDPISGHTALYWYRQSLGQGLEFLIYFQGNSAPDKSGLPSDRFSAERTGGSVSTLTIQRTQQEDSAVYLCASSYNRGETQYFGPGTRLLVL.

The chain carries TRBV29-1 and TRBJ2-3, with a possible D match to TRBD1 (5 bases). V gave up 1 base and J gave up 0 bases, with 11 bases separating them. Germline V CDR1 and CDR2: SQVTM, ANQGSEA. This CDR3 comprises 15 residues. The CDR3, as DNA: TGCAGCGTTGAAGGTCTAAGGGGTAGCACAGATACGCAGTATTTT. This encodes CSVEGLRGSTDTQYF.

The rearrangement uses TRBV6-1 and TRBJ1-5, with D uncertain. Trimming removed 1 base at V and 5 bases at J, with 15 bases between. Germline V gene data show CDR1 as MNHNS and CDR2 as SASEGT. The CDR3 spans 16 residues. The CDR3 coding sequence is TGTGCCAGCAGTGAAGTTAGAGGGAGTTGGTATCAGCCCCAGCATTTT. Translating gives CASSEVRGSWYQPQHF.

This clone occurred once. The chain links TRBV27 to TRBJ1-1; 8 bases map to TRBD1. In germline, CDR1 is MNHEY, CDR2 SMNVEV (reference sequence). There are 13 residues in the CDR3. Trimming cost V 5 bases and J 4 bases; bases outside gene matches: 3. The CDR3, as DNA: TGTGCCAGCAGTGCTACAGGGGGCACTGAAGCTTTCTTT. Protein: CASSATGGTEAFF.

About this clone: No DNA is shown, since the ends of the CDR3 on it are uncertain; the CDR3 is the one TCRdb lists. V gene TRBV5-5 combines with J gene TRBJ2-7; the table calls TRBD2, which could not be checked here. CDR1 is SGHKS and CDR2 is YYEKEE in the germline V gene (reference sequence). The CDR3 length is 14 residues, termini included. This CDR3 reads CASSFGAGVYEQYF.

This chain uses TRBV6-1 with TRBJ1-5, with D perhaps matching TRBD1 (5 bases). Germline V CDR1 and CDR2: MNHNS, SASEGT. V dropped 0 bases and J dropped 3 bases, with 6 bases sitting between them. The CDR3 contains 14 residues. The CDR3 nucleotides read TGTGCCAGCAGTGAAGCCAGGGACAATCAGCCCCAGCATTTT. As protein: CASSEARDNQPQHF.

The chain is built from TRBV5-5 and TRBJ2-7, with 9 bases lining up with TRBD1. V was clipped by 3 bases and J by 11 bases; unmatched bases: 18. The CDR3 has 16 residues. Germline V gene sequence: CDR1 SGHKS, CDR2 YYEKEE (reference sequence). DNA for the CDR3: TGTGCCAGCAGCTCGCCGGGACAGGGATTCGGTGGCATGGAGTACTTC. It codes for CASSSPGQGFGGMEYF.

This clone was observed a few times. The chain employs TRBV5-6 and TRBJ1-5; unclear D gene. V was clipped by 0 bases and J by 3 bases, with 10 bases between them. This CDR3 has 15 amino acids. Looked up from germline, CDR1 is SGHDT and CDR2 is YYEEEE. The CDR3 DNA reads TGTGCCAGCAGCTTGGCCGGGGTAATCAATCAGCCCCAGCATTTT. Amino acids: CASSLAGVINQPQHF.